These T cell receptor beta chains were read from a single sample in a study of identifying expanded T cells in peripheral blood. Assay used: immunoSEQ multiplex PCR; TCRdb lists only in-frame clones, some missing. This sample carries about 58,000 clones, more than 70% of them seen once, and the ten largest clones take 3% to 4.5%. Sequencing input: blood. These TCRs come from a person between 18 and 75 years old in good health. Each CDR3 is given with its conserved first and last residue. A D gene is named only where the DNA matches it firmly. Clone size is given for some rows only: seen once, a few or many times, or a class if the clone is expanded.

v_call,clone_size,j_call,d_call,cdr3_nt,cdr3_aa
TRBV19,once,TRBJ2-7,TRBD2,TGTGCCAGTAGTCCCGGGGGGGTCCCGACGGCCGTGGGGCAGTACTTC,CASSPGGVPTAVGQYF
TRBV9,.,TRBJ2-2,TRBD2,TGTGCCAGCAGCTCCCGGGGGGGCGGGTCCAACACCGGGGAGCTGTTTTTT,CASSSRGGGSNTGELFF
TRBV7-3,.,TRBJ2-3,TRBD2,TGTGCCAGCAGCCAGCTAGCGGGAGGTAGCACAGATACGCAGTATTTT,CASSQLAGGSTDTQYF
TRBV10-1,.,TRBJ2-1,TRBD1,TGCGCCAGCAGTGAGAGGGCAGGGGGCGCGAATGAGCAGTTCTTC,CASSERAGGANEQFF
TRBV7-6,.,TRBJ2-2,.,TGTGCCAGCAGCTTAGAAACCGGGGAGCTGTTTTTT,CASSLETGELFF
TRBV25-1,.,TRBJ1-1,TRBD1,TGTGCCAGCAGCAATACCGGGACAGCCGAAGCTTTCTTT,CASSNTGTAEAFF
TRBV6-1,.,TRBJ2-2,TRBD1,TGTGCCAGCAGGGCCGGGACAGGGGGCTGGGGGGAGCTGTTTTTT,CASRAGTGGWGELFF
TRBV18,.,TRBJ1-1,.,TGTGCCAGCTCACCAGGGACGACACGTACGGGTACTGAAGCTTTCTTT,CASSPGTTRTGTEAFF
TRBV11-3,.,TRBJ1-1,.,TGTGCCAGCAGCGTAGTTGATACTTTCTTT,CASSVVDTFF
TRBV4-2,.,TRBJ2-7,.,TGTGCCAGCAGCCAAGAATGGCGGGCCAGCTCCTACGAGCAGTACTTC,CASSQEWRASSYEQYF
TRBV19,.,TRBJ1-1,.,TGTGCCAGTAGTAGTCCGAGACAGCCGAACACTGAAGCTTTCTTT,CASSSPRQPNTEAFF
TRBV18,once,TRBJ1-4,.,TGTGCCAGCTCACCATTTCCAGGTCGACCAGAAAAACTGTTTTTT,CASSPFPGRPEKLFF
TRBV6-1,.,TRBJ2-3,.,TGTGCCAGCAGTGAAGGGGCGTGGGGGTGGCGCGATACGCAGTATTTT,CASSEGAWGWRDTQYF
TRBV27,.,TRBJ2-3,TRBD2,TGTGCCAGCAGTCGCGGGGGGGCCACAGATACGCAGTATTTT,CASSRGGATDTQYF
TRBV10-2,.,TRBJ2-5,.,TGCGCCAGCAGCGTAGCCTCAATTGTTGGCCAGGCTCTGGAGACCCAGTACTTC,CASSVASIVGQALETQYF
TRBV19,.,TRBJ2-3,TRBD1,TGTGCCAGTAGTATACGAGGGGGCAGGCCGCGCACAGATACGCAGTATTTT,CASSIRGGRPRTDTQYF
TRBV5-6,.,TRBJ2-5,.,TGTGCCAGCAGCCCCGGGATCCGGCTAGAGACCCAGTACTTC,CASSPGIRLETQYF
TRBV11-2,.,TRBJ2-7,TRBD2,TGTGCCAGCAGCTTAGGCGGGGGGCTCGCCTCCTACGAGCAGTACTTC,CASSLGGGLASYEQYF
TRBV28,.,TRBJ1-2,TRBD1,TGTGCCAGCAGTTTAACAGGGGACTATGGCTACACCTTC,CASSLTGDYGYTF
TRBV6-6,.,TRBJ1-1,TRBD1,TGTGCCAGCAGTAACAGGGGGCTCGATGAAGCTTTCTTT,CASSNRGLDEAFF
TRBV12-5,few,TRBJ1-5,.,TGTGCTAGTGGTTTGCCTACCGGGACCCAAGGCAATCAGCCCCAGCATTTT,CASGLPTGTQGNQPQHF
TRBV5-1,.,TRBJ2-5,TRBD2,TGCGCCAGCAGCTCGCGACTAGCGGGAGTGCAGCAAGAGACCCAGTACTTC,CASSSRLAGVQQETQYF
TRBV27,.,TRBJ1-5,TRBD1,TGTGCCAGCAGTGTACAGGGGTGGAATCAGCCCCAGCATTTT,CASSVQGWNQPQHF
TRBV2,.,TRBJ2-5,.,TGTGCCAGCAGCGAGACGGGACCCGAAGAGACCCAGTACTTC,CASSETGPEETQYF
TRBV4-1,.,TRBJ2-7,TRBD1,TGCGCCAGCAGCCTTTACAGGGGGAGCTCCTACGAGCAGTACTTC,CASSLYRGSSYEQYF
TRBV6-6,few,TRBJ1-5,TRBD1,TGTGCCAGCTCCGAAGGGGACAGGGGGTTCGTTCAGCCCCAGCATTTT,CASSEGDRGFVQPQHF
TRBV13,.,TRBJ2-5,.,TGTGCCAGCAGCTTAGGAACAGGGTTCCAAGAGACCCAGTACTTC,CASSLGTGFQETQYF
TRBV10-3,.,TRBJ1-5,.,TGTGCCATCGTGGCAGGGCCCAATCAGCCCCAGCATTTT,CAIVAGPNQPQHF
TRBV20-1,.,TRBJ1-1,.,TGCAGTGCTAGCCGGTACACTGAAGCTTTCTTT,CSASRYTEAFF
TRBV6-1,.,TRBJ1-3,.,TGTGCCAGCAGTGAAGGTGGAAACACCATATATTTT,CASSEGGNTIYF
TRBV6-5,once,TRBJ2-5,.,TGTGCCAGCAGGGCTAGTGTGGTCGAAGAGACCCAGTACTTC,CASRASVVEETQYF
TRBV7-9,.,TRBJ2-5,TRBD2,TGTGCCAGCAGCCGCGGACTAGCGGAGACCCAGTACTTC,CASSRGLAETQYF
TRBV27,.,TRBJ2-7,TRBD1,TGTGCCAACCCGGGACAGGTGTCCTACGAGCAGTACTTC,CANPGQVSYEQYF
TRBV10-3,.,TRBJ1-4,.,TGTGCCATCAGTGAGCCAGGGGCGCCTAATGAAAAACTGTTTTTT,CAISEPGAPNEKLFF
TRBV4-3,.,TRBJ2-7,.,TGCGCCAGCAGCCAACACCGGGACTCCTCCTCCTACGAGCAGTACTTC,CASSQHRDSSSYEQYF
TRBV10-3,once,TRBJ1-2,TRBD1,TGTGCCATCAGTGAGAGACGAACGGGACAGGGGGCTGGTGGCTACACCTTC,CAISERRTGQGAGGYTF
TRBV13,.,TRBJ2-7,.,TGTGCCAGCAGCTTAGGGGTGTCAGGGTCGTACTTC,CASSLGVSGSYF
TRBV27,.,TRBJ2-2,TRBD1,TGTGCCAGCAGACCCGGGACAGGGGTGCGGAGAGGACCCGGGGAGCTGTTTTTT,CASRPGTGVRRGPGELFF
TRBV7-8,.,TRBJ1-6,TRBD1,TGTGCCAGCAGTCAGGGGGCGCAACCCCTCCACTTT,CASSQGAQPLHF
TRBV28,.,TRBJ2-7,TRBD2,TGTGCCACCGCTAGCGGGAGGGTCGGAAGTTACGAGCAGTACTTC,CATASGRVGSYEQYF
TRBV27,.,TRBJ2-5,.,TGTGCCAGCAGTAACAAAGAGACCCAGTACTTC,CASSNKETQYF
TRBV2,once,TRBJ2-7,.,TGTGCCAGCAGTCGGGACGGTATCTCCTACGAGCAGTACTTC,CASSRDGISYEQYF
TRBV27,.,TRBJ2-7,.,TGTGCCAGCAGTTTGGGCCGGGGCTACGAGCAGTACTTC,CASSLGRGYEQYF
TRBV2,.,TRBJ2-7,TRBD2,TGTGCCATTTCCGAGACTAGCGGGAATGGCGGCTACGAGCAGTACTTC,CAISETSGNGGYEQYF
TRBV27,.,TRBJ2-2,.,TGTGCCAGCAGTTCCTTGGCAAACACCGGGGAGCTGTTTTTT,CASSSLANTGELFF
TRBV19,.,TRBJ1-1,TRBD1,TGTGCCAGTAGTAGGCCGCCGGGACAGGGGCAAACTGAAGCTTTCTTT,CASSRPPGQGQTEAFF
TRBV6-1,.,TRBJ2-6,.,TGTGCCACCCCGCGGGACGTCGGGGCCAACGTCCTGACTTTC,CATPRDVGANVLTF
TRBV20-1,.,TRBJ2-1,.,TGCAGTGCTAGGTCGGACAATGAGCAGTTCTTC,CSARSDNEQFF
TRBV6-5,.,TRBJ1-1,.,TGTGCCAGCAGGTCCGGGGGTGCGAACACTGAAGCTTTCTTT,CASRSGGANTEAFF
TRBV9,.,TRBJ2-2,TRBD1,TGTGCCAGCAGCGAGCCCCGGACAGGGGGAGGGACCGGGGAGCTGTTTTTT,CASSEPRTGGGTGELFF
TRBV4-3,.,TRBJ1-2,TRBD1,TGCGCCAGCAGCCAAGTGGGAGGGGGACAGGGCATATATGGCTACACCTTC,CASSQVGGGQGIYGYTF
TRBV18,few,TRBJ1-2,.,TGTGCCAGCTCATCACAGGGTGACTATGGCTACACCTTC,CASSSQGDYGYTF
TRBV29-1,.,TRBJ1-4,TRBD1,TGCAGCGTTAAGACAGGGGTAACTAATGAAAAACTGTTTTTT,CSVKTGVTNEKLFF
TRBV14,.,TRBJ2-1,.,TGTGCCAGCAGCCAAGATGCGGGACTCGGCGACAATGAGCAGTTCTTC,CASSQDAGLGDNEQFF
TRBV28,few,TRBJ1-2,.,TGTGCCAGCAGTCCAGACGTCTATGGCTACACCTTC,CASSPDVYGYTF